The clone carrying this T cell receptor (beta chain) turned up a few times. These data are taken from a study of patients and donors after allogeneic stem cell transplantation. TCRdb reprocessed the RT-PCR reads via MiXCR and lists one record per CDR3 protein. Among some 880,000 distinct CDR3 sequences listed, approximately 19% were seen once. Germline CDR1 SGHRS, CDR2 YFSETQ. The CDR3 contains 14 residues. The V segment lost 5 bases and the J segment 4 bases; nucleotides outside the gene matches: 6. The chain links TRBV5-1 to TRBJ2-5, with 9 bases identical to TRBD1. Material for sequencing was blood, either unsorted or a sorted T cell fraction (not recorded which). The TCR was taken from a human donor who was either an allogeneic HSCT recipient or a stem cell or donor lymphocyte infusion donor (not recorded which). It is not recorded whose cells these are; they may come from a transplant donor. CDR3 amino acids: CASSYGQGRETQYF. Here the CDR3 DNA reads TGCGCCAGCAGTTATGGACAGGGGAGAGAGACCCAGTACTTC.